Included here is one T cell receptor (beta chain) sequence, with context. Its antigen is as yet unknown. The record originates from a study of cytomegalovirus exposure and HLA in healthy donors. Study observations and caveats: Per published reports, the classifier diagnosed cytomegalovirus status with high specificity and sensitivity. Many donors shared some public TCRs, even though most TCR sequences were rare.

CDR3 length equals 17 residues. The germline V and J ends were trimmed by 2 bases and 0 bases, with 17 bases remaining between them. Per germline, CDR1 MNHNS and CDR2 SASEGT. The assay was immunoSEQ multiplex PCR, and TCRdb's table has in-frame clones only and misses some. The table has over 110,000 clones, approximately 85% seen once. The chain is built from TRBV6-1 and TRBJ2-7; D perhaps matches TRBD2 (5 bases). This receptor was taken from a woman aged 30 to 39 in good health and CMV-seronegative. Sequencing was performed on PBMCs. In DNA form, the CDR3 reads TGTGCCAGCAGTGAATTTCCTCTACTAGTGTCCTCCTACGAGCAGTACTTC. This gives the protein CASSEFPLLVSSYEQYF.